Sequencing of this T cell receptor beta chain was carried out in a study of blood T cells in healthy people across ages. On the study more broadly: The template switching approach captured approximately one barcoded beta molecule for every two T cells. Regarding the study as a whole: Calculation of diversity from one million T cells yielded estimates considered to be underestimates.

Combining a sample-barcoded 5' primer with a J-beta primer mix, a second PCR ran for roughly 6 to 11 cycles. TCRdb reprocessed the 5' RACE reads via MiXCR and lists one record per CDR3 protein. The table includes 800,000 or so distinct CDR3 sequences, approximately 25% detected once. The sample holds a few counts of this clonotype. Antigen specificity is unknown. Germline and junction disagree at one end, which may indicate a read error. Germline CDR1 is ENHRY and CDR2 is SYGVKD. This CDR3 region has 13 residues. The data were also submitted as part of a second study, on T cells of mothers and their children.

This TCR was recovered from a boy younger than 18 in good health. Sequenced input: blood. The rearrangement joins TRBV10-3 to TRBJ1-4; D gene ambiguous. The CDR3 DNA is TGTGCCATCAGTCCTCGACCAAATGAAGAACTGTTTTTT. Translation gives CAISPRPNEELFF.